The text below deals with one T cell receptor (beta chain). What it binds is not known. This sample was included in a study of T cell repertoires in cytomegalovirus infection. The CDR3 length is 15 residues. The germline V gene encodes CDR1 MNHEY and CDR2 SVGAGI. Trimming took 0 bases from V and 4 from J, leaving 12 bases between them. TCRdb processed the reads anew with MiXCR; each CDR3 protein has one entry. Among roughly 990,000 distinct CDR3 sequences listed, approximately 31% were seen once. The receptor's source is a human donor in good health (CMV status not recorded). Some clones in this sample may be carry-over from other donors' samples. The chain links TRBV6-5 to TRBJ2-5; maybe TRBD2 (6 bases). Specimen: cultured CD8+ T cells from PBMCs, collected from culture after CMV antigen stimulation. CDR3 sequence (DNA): TGTGCCAGCAGTTACTCTTCCGGGAGTTTAGAGACCCAGTACTTC. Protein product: CASSYSSGSLETQYF.